This TCR beta chain originates from a study of T cells in Graves' hyperthyroidism and ophthalmopathy. A remark on this clonotype: Its antigen is still unknown.

General study findings and limits: Most expanded thyroid clonotypes above 0.001 recurred in blood. Median prediction lead before ophthalmopathy onset was around 7 months with the model.

Uncontrolled infection, other autoimmune disease, pregnancy and lactation each barred patients from inclusion. V gave up 4 bases and J gave up 5 bases; unmatched junction bases: 5. The length of the CDR3 is 15 residues. Germline CDR1 and CDR2: ENHRY and SYGVKD. Amplification targeted TCR beta CDR3 regions from RNA transcripts. The TCR CDR3 first-round RT-PCR relied on the HTBI primer set. TCRdb processed the multiplex PCR reads anew with MiXCR; each CDR3 protein has one entry. The data show approximately 510,000 distinct CDR3 sequences, with 46% seen just once and 44% held by the top ten. The TCR was taken from an adult woman with Graves' disease, either hyperthyroidism or ophthalmopathy (not recorded which). The V call is TRBV10-3, the J call TRBJ1-6; 7 bases are a match to TRBD1. Sequenced: peripheral blood or thyroid tissue (not recorded which). CDR3 sequence reads: CAISARTGDNSPLHF. In DNA form, the CDR3 reads TGTGCCATCAGTGCCCGGACAGGTGATAATTCACCCCTCCACTTT.